One sample yielded the 25 T cell receptor beta chains listed below, sequenced in a study of cytomegalovirus exposure and HLA in healthy donors. 13 Jbeta primers and 60 Vbeta primers were used for the PCR. Sequenced by immunoSEQ multiplex PCR; TCRdb stores in-frame clones only, minus some. This table holds 110,000 to 150,000 clones, nearly 80% found once. The specimen was PBMCs. All receptors derive from a woman in her twenties or thirties in good health and CMV-seronegative.

This clone was seen only once. The rearrangement joins TRBV5-6 to TRBJ2-7, with 7 nucleotides matching TRBD1. This CDR3 spans 13 amino acids. Germline V lookup: CDR1 SGHDT, CDR2 YYEEEE. V was clipped by 4 bases and J by 5 bases; unmatched bases: 6. In DNA, the CDR3 is TGTGCCAGCAGCGAAGAGGACAGGAACGAGCAGTACTTC. This translates into CASSEEDRNEQYF.

The chain employs TRBV7-7 and TRBJ2-2; possible D gene TRBD1, 7 bases. Per germline, CDR1 SSHAT and CDR2 FNYEAQ (reference sequence). Trimming took off 0 bases at V and 6 bases at J, with 11 bases between the two ends. The CDR3 is made up of 15 amino acids. CDR3 sequence (DNA): TGTGCCAGCAGCTTAGCGGGCAGGGGGGCCGGGGAGCTGTTTTTT. This codes for CASSLAGRGAGELFF. Full variable domain (rest looked up from reference TRBV7-7 and TRBJ2-2): GAGVSQSPRYKVTKRGQDVTLRCDPISSHATLYWYQQALGQGPEFLTYFNYEAQPDKSGLPSDRFSAERPEGSISTLTIQRTEQRDSAMYRCASSLAGRGAGELFFGEGSRLTVL.

The genes are TRBV30 and TRBJ1-6; D is unclear. Trimming cost V 1 base and J 2 bases, with 6 bases left between them. CDR1 is GTSNPN, CDR2 SVGIG, per germline (reference sequence). The CDR3 spans 14 residues. In DNA form, the CDR3 reads TGTGCCTGGAGTGGGCAGGCCTATAATTCACCCCTCCACTTT. Protein product: CAWSGQAYNSPLHF. The variable domain in full, with the rest retrieved from reference TRBV30 and TRBJ1-6, is SQTIHQWPATLVQPVGSPLSLECTVEGTSNPNLYWYRQAAGRGLQLLFYSVGIGQISSEVPQNLSASRPQDRQFILSSKKLLLSDSGFYLCAWSGQAYNSPLHFGNGTRLTVT.

V is TRBV5-1 and J is TRBJ1-2; a possible D gene is TRBD1 (6 bases). In germline, CDR1 is SGHRS, CDR2 YFSETQ. CDR3 length: 15 amino acids. Deletions cut 1 base from V and 2 bases from J, with 12 bases between. As DNA, the CDR3 is TGCGCCAGCAGCTTGCCACAGGGCAACAACTATGGCTACACCTTC. It translates to CASSLPQGNNYGYTF.

The chain combines TRBV6-6 with TRBJ1-5; D remains unclear. The CDR3 length is 12 residues. Germline V lookup: CDR1 MNHNY, CDR2 SVGAGI (reference sequence). Trimming left V 8 bases short and J 3 bases short, with 8 bases between. The DNA of the CDR3 is TGTGCCAGCGGTTCCTTCAATCAGCCCCAGCATTTT. Protein product: CASGSFNQPQHF.

This clone has only a few counts. The V gene is TRBV5-4, the J gene TRBJ1-3; TRBD1 matches at 8 bases. V shed 5 bases, J shed 6 bases, and the junction held 4 bases outside the gene matches. The CDR3 has 13 amino acids. Germline CDR1 reads SGHNT; CDR2 reads YYREEE (reference sequence). In DNA form, the CDR3 reads TGTGCCAGCAGTCCAGGGGGCGAAAACACCATATATTTT. Protein sequence: CASSPGGENTIYF.

V is TRBV10-1 and J is TRBJ1-2, with 7 bases matching TRBD1. The CDR3 is 13 residues long. The trim removed 2 bases at V and 6 bases at J, leaving 3 bases unmatched. The V gene's germline CDR1 is WNHNN and CDR2 SYGVQD (reference sequence). The CDR3 DNA is TGCGCCAGCAGTGAGCGACAGGGCGATGGCTACACCTTC. It yields the protein CASSERQGDGYTF.

This chain joins TRBV5-6 and TRBJ2-1; D is possibly TRBD2 (6 bases). CDR3 size: 15 residues. V dropped 0 bases and J dropped 3 bases, with 10 bases sitting between them. CDR1 is SGHDT, CDR2 YYEEEE, per germline. The CDR3 nucleotides are TGTGCCAGCAGCTTGGAGGCTAGCGTCTACAATGAGCAGTTCTTC. Amino acid sequence: CASSLEASVYNEQFF.

About this clone itself: The sample has other DNA sequences that encode this CDR3 too. The J gene is TRBJ1-6, the V gene TRBV6-6; a possible D gene is TRBD1 (5 bases). Germline values: CDR1 MNHNY, CDR2 SVGAGI (reference sequence). This CDR3 region has 14 residues. V dropped 2 bases and J dropped 6 bases, with 8 bases sitting between them. The CDR3 protein is CASSYGAGNSPLHF. CDR3 bases: TGTGCCAGCAGTTACGGGGCAGGTAATTCACCCCTCCACTTT.

This rearrangement joins TRBV6-1 to TRBJ1-6; 9 nucleotides line up with TRBD1. Germline-derived CDR1 and CDR2 are MNHNS and SASEGT. Unmatched junction bases numbered 11, after V lost 10 bases and J lost 7 bases. The CDR3 is 15 residues long. DNA for the CDR3: TGTGCCAACGAAAAAGCCGGGACAGGGAATTCACCCCTCCACTTT. It is translated as CANEKAGTGNSPLHF.

The rearrangement joins TRBV13 to TRBJ1-6; no reliable D call. The germline V gene has CDR1 PRHDT and CDR2 FYEKMQ (reference sequence). The CDR3 has 14 amino acids. V was shortened by 2 bases and J by 9 bases, with 11 bases between the two germline ends. The CDR3 loop reads CASSLTGVGSPLHF. The CDR3 coding sequence is TGTGCCAGCAGCTTAACTGGAGTAGGTTCACCCCTCCACTTT.

This clone was seen a handful of times. The rearrangement links TRBV6-5 to TRBJ2-7, with D perhaps matching TRBD2 (6 bases). The CDR3 is made up of 12 amino acids. From germline, CDR1 is MNHEY and CDR2 SVGAGI. The V gene lost 7 bases and the J gene lost 12 bases, with 19 bases spanning the gap. The CDR3 protein is CASTKTGEDGYF. The CDR3 bases are TGTGCCAGCACCAAAACGGGGGAAGATGGGTACTTC.

The CDR3 loop reads CASSPGGHEQFF. The CDR3 coding sequence is TGTGCCAGCAGCCCCGGAGGTCATGAGCAGTTCTTC. This chain links TRBV7-6 with TRBJ2-1; possible D gene TRBD2, 5 bases. Trimming stripped 5 bases from V and 8 bases from J, with 10 bases between. This CDR3 is built from 12 residues. CDR1 is SGHVS and CDR2 is FNYEAQ in the germline V gene.

The rearrangement joins TRBV6-5 to TRBJ2-3; D might be TRBD2 (7 bases). This CDR3 is built from 12 residues. Germline loops: CDR1 MNHEY, CDR2 SVGAGI. Trimming pared 7 bases from V and 7 bases from J, leaving 12 bases between. As DNA, the CDR3 is TGTGCCAGCATAGGGGGGGGGCATACGCAGTATTTT. Amino acid sequence: CASIGGGHTQYF.

The DNA of the CDR3 is TGTGCCAGCAGCACGCGGGGACTAGCGGGGGGGTTGCTAGCCAAAAACATTCAGTACTTC. Its protein is CASSTRGLAGGLLAKNIQYF. This chain links TRBV2 with TRBJ2-4; 16 nucleotides agree with TRBD2. Germline V gives CDR1 SNHLY, CDR2 FYNNEI. With 6 bases clipped from V and 0 bases from J, the junction kept 11 bases outside the gene matches. The CDR3 spans 20 residues.

The chain couples TRBV7-2 to TRBJ2-7; tentative D call: TRBD1 (6 bases). V lost 3 bases and J 6 bases, leaving 15 bases between the germline ends. The CDR3 loop spans 14 amino acids. From germline, CDR1 is SGHTA and CDR2 FQGNSA. The CDR3 nucleotides read TGTGCCAGCAGCTTGGAGCAGGGGTCGGGCGAGCAGTACTTC. Protein: CASSLEQGSGEQYF.

The rearrangement uses TRBV6-6 and TRBJ1-1; no clear D. Deletions cut 5 bases from V and 1 base from J, with 8 bases between. The CDR3 is 13 amino acids. Germline loops: CDR1 MNHNY, CDR2 SVGAGI (reference sequence). The CDR3 reads CASSKEENTEAFF. The CDR3 nucleotides read TGTGCCAGCAGTAAGGAGGAGAACACTGAAGCTTTCTTT.

The V and J genes are TRBV5-1 and TRBJ2-7, with TRBD1 matching over 7 bases. Germline loops: CDR1 SGHRS, CDR2 YFSETQ. The trim removed 3 bases at V and 7 bases at J, leaving 10 bases unmatched. The CDR3 contains 14 residues. CDR3 sequence (DNA): TGCGCCAGCAGCTCCGGACAGGAAGGCGGGGAGCAGTACTTC. As protein: CASSSGQEGGEQYF.

This chain joins TRBV10-3 and TRBJ2-5; TRBD1 matches at 8 bases. This CDR3 has 13 residues. The V and J ends lost 10 bases and 5 bases, in that order; junction bases with no gene match: 9. Germline loops: CDR1 ENHRY, CDR2 SYGVKD. The CDR3 DNA reads as TGTGCCACTTGGACAGGGCTAGAGGAGACCCAGTACTTC. Protein: CATWTGLEETQYF.

V and J are TRBV27 and TRBJ1-3; maybe TRBD1 (6 bases). V lost 0 bases, J lost 2 bases, and 8 bases lay in between. Germline CDR1 is MNHEY and CDR2 is SMNVEV (reference sequence). CDR3 length: 15 residues. The CDR3 DNA is TGTGCCAGCAGTTTATCCAGGGGAGCTGGAAACACCATATATTTT. Its translation: CASSLSRGAGNTIYF.

DNA of the CDR3: TGCAGCGTTGAAAGCCTCTTAGCTGGAAACACCATATATTTT. It is translated as CSVESLLAGNTIYF. This chain links TRBV29-1 with TRBJ1-3; no clear D. The V end was cut by 2 bases, the J end by 2 bases, with 10 bases between. The CDR3 is 14 residues long. Germline lookup yields CDR1 SQVTM and CDR2 ANQGSEA.

V gene TRBV7-9 combines with J gene TRBJ2-5, with TRBD1 identical over 7 bases. Per the germline V gene, CDR1 is SEHNR and CDR2 is FQNEAQ (reference sequence). After removal of 3 bases from V and 4 bases from J, the junction contained 8 bases not matched to a gene. The CDR3 is made up of 15 amino acids. The CDR3: CASSLATGAPETQYF. CDR3 nucleotides: TGTGCCAGCAGCTTGGCAACAGGGGCTCCAGAGACCCAGTACTTC.

This clone was seen a handful of times. The chain's CDR3 is CASSSQAGARETQYF. DNA for the CDR3: TGTGCCAGCAGCTCTCAAGCGGGGGCCCGGGAGACCCAGTACTTC. V usage is TRBV7-3 and J usage is TRBJ2-5, with TRBD2 identical over 8 bases. Germline V gives CDR1 SGHTA, CDR2 FQGTGA. CDR3 size: 15 residues. V lost 4 bases, J lost 5 bases, and 9 bases stayed unmatched.

V and J are TRBV10-3 and TRBJ1-1; weak D call: TRBD1 (6 bases). The CDR3 length is 14 residues. CDR1 and CDR2 from the germline V gene are ENHRY and SYGVKD. With 4 bases removed from V and 4 bases from J, the gap between germline ends came to 13 bases. In DNA form, the CDR3 reads TGTGCCATCAGTGCCGGGGGGGCCGCCACTGAAGCTTTCTTT. The encoded protein is CAISAGGAATEAFF.

This sequence joins TRBV5-1 and TRBJ1-5; no definite D call. The CDR3 has 13 residues. The germline V gene has CDR1 SGHRS and CDR2 YFSETQ. The ends were cut back, 0 bases at V and 7 bases at J, with 8 bases in the middle. The DNA for the CDR3 is TGCGCCAGCAGCTTGGGGGCCGGCCAGCCCCAGCATTTT. Translated, it gives CASSLGAGQPQHF. The entire variable domain, with the rest obtained from reference TRBV5-1 and TRBJ1-5, is as follows: KAGVTQTPRYLIKTRGQQVTLSCSPISGHRSVSWYQQTPGQGLQFLFEYFSETQRNKGNFPGRFSGRQFSNSRSEMNVSTLELGDSALYLCASSLGAGQPQHFGDGTRLSIL.